The sequence of this TCR beta chain was determined in a study of control samples from healthy donors and cancer patients. Data came from immunoSEQ multiplex PCR; TCRdb stores just in-frame clones and leaves some out. The data show about 86,000 clones, 85% to 95% seen once. This receptor was identified in a woman in her 30s in good health. Material for sequencing was blood.

The CDR3 region has the DNA TGTGCCAGCAGCTCCGGGACGAACACTGAAGCTTTCTTT. This sequence encodes CASSSGTNTEAFF. The chain couples TRBV11-2 to TRBJ1-1, with a weak D call TRBD1 (5 bases). The CDR3 length is 13 residues. Trimming took 4 bases from V and 1 from J, leaving 7 bases between them. Germline-derived CDR1 and CDR2 are SGHAT and FQNNGV.